This T cell receptor (beta chain) was obtained from a study of beta chain features in type 1 diabetes. For the study at large: Healthy donors resembled patients in age, gender and cell yields.

Reverse transcription of all isolated RNA meant that expressed TCRB transcripts were sequenced. The table came from immunoSEQ multiplex PCR; TCRdb's copy has only in-frame clones and leaves some out. The sample comprises 450,000 to 550,000 clones, 25% to 35% of which are singletons, and around 0.065% rests with the top ten. Only a few counts were recorded for this clone. Antigen: not known. Other nucleotide sequences from this sample produce the same CDR3. The study, taken as a whole, reports: cDNA sequencing could over-represent cells with high TCR expression.

Purities over 98% were achieved in all sorted populations. Material: naive CD4+ T cells from blood. The origin of this receptor is a young man in good health.

The CDR3 nucleotides read TGTGCCTGGAGTGTAGGACAGACAGATACGCAGTATTTT. Translation gives CAWSVGQTDTQYF. The rearrangement uses TRBV30 and TRBJ2-3, with a possible D match to TRBD1 (6 bases). V was trimmed by 0 bases and J by 3 bases, leaving 7 bases between them. This CDR3 has 13 residues. CDR1 GTSNPN and CDR2 SVGIG come from the germline V gene (reference sequence).